The present TCR beta chain was sequenced within a study of graft-versus-host responses after intestinal transplantation. Study summary: Anti-thymocyte globulin induction preceded about 3 years of tacrolimus and steroid maintenance in all recipients.

The V segment lost 7 bases and the J segment 5 bases; nucleotides outside the gene matches: 8. Germline assignment: CDR1 ENHRY and CDR2 SYGVKD. The CDR3 sequence is 14 residues long. Notes on the study in general: Among recipient marrow samples, GvH clones were found; some appeared first in ileum or blood.

Some clones are missing from TCRdb's copy, which holds only in-frame ones; the method was immunoSEQ multiplex PCR. The table lists around 100,000 clones, about 90% of them singletons. In the case of this clone: Its specificity is unknown.

The TCR comes from a human donor who was the organ donor for an intestinal transplant. V is TRBV10-3 and J is TRBJ2-5, with 9 bases that match TRBD1. The material was unstimulated CD4+ T cells sorted from spleen or lymph node cells, obtained before transplant. CDR3 DNA sequence: TGTGCCATCAACAAGGGGACAGGGAAGGAGACCCAGTACTTC. Its protein is CAINKGTGKETQYF.